The 16 T cell receptor beta chains listed next were all sequenced from one sample in a study of T-cell memory formation after mild COVID-19. TCRdb itself ran the 5' RACE reads through MiXCR, one entry per CDR3 protein. There are about 170,000 distinct CDR3 sequences in the sample; 10% to 15% occur only once, and approximately 3.6% lies in the top ten. Sequencing was done on a sample of PBMCs or a T cell subset sorted from them (not recorded which). The receptors were gathered from a man aged 18 to 30 who had mild COVID-19 (a few samples of this study predate the infection). Cell type and time point are not known.

This clonotype was seen many times. The chain combines TRBV5-5 with TRBJ2-6, with D unclear. CDR1 SGHKS and CDR2 YYEKEE come from the germline V gene (reference sequence). V shed 0 bases and J shed 4 bases, with 14 bases lying between them. CDR3 length: 17 residues. DNA of the CDR3: TGTGCCAGCAGCTTGGTCGGTTCCCTACACGGGGCCAACGTCCTGACTTTC. This codes for CASSLVGSLHGANVLTF.

J is TRBJ1-1 and V is TRBV12-3 or TRBV12-4, with 12 positions matching TRBD1. Trimming removed 6 bases from V and 10 bases from J; junction bases left unmatched: 6. The CDR3 covers 13 residues. The CDR3 spells CASRTGQGAAAFF. CDR3 coding DNA: TGTGCCAGCAGGACGGGACAGGGGGCCGCAGCTTTCTTT.

J is TRBJ2-1 and V is TRBV4-3, with 10 bases aligning to TRBD2. The V and J ends lost 0 bases and 7 bases, in that order; junction bases with no gene match: 6. The CDR3 spans 16 residues. Germline-derived CDR1 and CDR2 are LGHNA and YSLEER. CDR3 in DNA: TGCGCCAGCAGCCAAGATAAAGGACTAGCGGCGAATGAGCAGTTCTTC. This sequence encodes CASSQDKGLAANEQFF.

The CDR3 reads CSAPNSGGASNEQYF. CDR3 DNA: TGCAGTGCCCCGAACTCGGGGGGGGCGAGCAACGAGCAGTACTTC. This chain links TRBV20-1 with TRBJ2-7; 8 bases align to TRBD2. Per germline, CDR1 DFQATT and CDR2 SNEGSKA (reference sequence). The V and J ends lost 6 bases and 5 bases, in that order; junction bases with no gene match: 15. The CDR3 sequence is 15 residues long.

CDR3 bases: TGTGCCACCAGCAAAGGACTAGCGGGGGGGCGGCTGGTTTCGGATACGCAGTATTTT. The encoded protein is CATSKGLAGGRLVSDTQYF. This chain connects TRBV15 to TRBJ2-3; the match to TRBD2 covers 15 bases. With 4 bases clipped from V and 6 bases from J, the junction kept 14 bases outside the gene matches. The germline V gene has CDR1 LNHNV and CDR2 YYDKDF (reference sequence). This CDR3 region has 19 residues.

This clonotype has at least ten counts. This chain connects TRBV5-1 to TRBJ2-1; perhaps TRBD2 as D (5 bases). CDR1 SGHRS and CDR2 YFSETQ come from the germline V gene. The CDR3 has 14 residues. The V gene lost 1 base and the J gene lost 8 bases, with 13 bases spanning the gap. The chain's CDR3 is CASSLSLAVDEQFF. CDR3 in DNA: TGCGCCAGCAGCTTGAGCCTAGCAGTCGATGAGCAGTTCTTC.

This clonotype occurred a few times. One end of the junction is discordant with germline, which a read error may explain. The genes are TRBV5-5 and TRBJ2-5; 7 positions match TRBD1. Germline V CDR1 and CDR2: SGHKS, YYEKEE (reference sequence). CDR3 length: 17 residues. The CDR3, as DNA: TGTGCTAGCAGCTTATCGGGTAGCCCGACAGGGCAAGAGACCCAGTACTTC. Protein sequence: CASSLSGSPTGQETQYF.

The V and J genes are TRBV7-9 and TRBJ2-1; 7 bases are a match to TRBD1. This CDR3 spans 15 amino acids. Germline values: CDR1 SEHNR, CDR2 FQNEAQ (reference sequence). V trimming: 5 bases; J trimming: 0 bases; junction bases outside the gene matches: 4. CDR3 DNA: TGTGCCAGCAGCGCAGGGGGAATCTCCTACAATGAGCAGTTCTTC. This gives the protein CASSAGGISYNEQFF.

The gene calls are TRBV20-1 and TRBJ2-5; 8 bases match TRBD1. The CDR3 runs to 13 residues. CDR1 is DFQATT and CDR2 is SNEGSKA in the germline V gene (reference sequence). With V trimmed by 2 bases and J by 3 bases, 2 bases remained unmatched. DNA for the CDR3: TGCAGTGCTAGACAGGACAGGGAAGAGACCCAGTACTTC. Its translation: CSARQDREETQYF.

This clonotype has more than one count but fewer than ten. The chain links TRBV20-1 to TRBJ2-3; TRBD2 is a possible D gene (5 bases). CDR1 and CDR2 (germline): DFQATT, SNEGSKA (reference sequence). The CDR3 spans 15 residues. Trimming removed 0 bases at V and 0 bases at J, with 10 bases between. CDR3 sequence (DNA): TGCAGTGCTAGAGATAGAAGGACTAGCACAGATACGCAGTATTTT. It translates to CSARDRRTSTDTQYF.

The chain joins TRBV6-5 to TRBJ2-3, with 11 bases lining up with TRBD2. Trimming took 4 bases from V and 5 from J; bases not matched to a gene: 2. The CDR3 length is 14 residues. Germline V lookup: CDR1 MNHEY, CDR2 SVGAGI. CDR3 sequence (DNA): TGTGCCAGCAGTTCCCTAGCGGGGGGAGATACGCAGTATTTT. It yields the protein CASSSLAGGDTQYF.

The J gene is TRBJ1-2, the V gene TRBV27, with D maybe TRBD1 (6 bases). Trimming took 2 bases from V and 8 from J, leaving 15 bases between them. Germline CDR1 and CDR2: MNHEY and SMNVEV (reference sequence). This CDR3 region has 14 residues. The CDR3 is CASSLGGGPSGYTF. DNA for the CDR3: TGTGCCAGCAGTTTAGGCGGGGGCCCGTCAGGCTACACCTTC.

This chain uses TRBV20-1 with TRBJ2-3, with a weak D call TRBD2 (5 bases). V dropped 2 bases and J dropped 1 base, with 10 bases sitting between them. Looked up from germline, CDR1 is DFQATT and CDR2 is SNEGSKA (reference sequence). This CDR3 contains 14 residues. The CDR3 DNA reads TGCAGTGCTAGATCGTCGGAGGGCACAGATACGCAGTATTTT. Amino acids: CSARSSEGTDTQYF.

The chain recombines TRBV10-3 with TRBJ2-3; D may correspond to TRBD1 or TRBD2 (5 bases each). The V gene's germline CDR1 is ENHRY and CDR2 SYGVKD. The germline V and J ends were trimmed by 10 bases and 4 bases, with 24 bases remaining between them. The length of the CDR3 is 16 residues. The CDR3 region has the DNA TGTGCCACCCGGGACGGAACCCAAGAGGAGCCAGATACGCAGTATTTT. As protein: CATRDGTQEEPDTQYF.

This clonotype has a count of ten or more. The rearrangement uses TRBV20-1 and TRBJ2-7; weak D call: TRBD1 (6 bases). Trimming removed 4 bases from V and 4 bases from J, with 20 bases in between. The germline CDR1 and CDR2 sequences are DFQATT and SNEGSKA (reference sequence). This CDR3 contains 15 residues. This CDR3 reads CSATAGTSNHYEQYV. The CDR3 DNA reads TGCAGTGCTACCGCCGGGACATCGAACCATTACGAGCAGTACGTC.

This clonotype was detected a few times. The J gene is TRBJ2-2, the V gene TRBV6-2 or TRBV6-3; D unclear. Looked up from germline, CDR1 is MNHEY and CDR2 is SVGEGT. The CDR3 has 15 residues. V lost 5 bases and J 4 bases, leaving 14 bases between the germline ends. CDR3 bases: TGTGCCAGCAGTGTACTAAGCTACTCCACCGGGGAGCTGTTTTTT. The encoded protein is CASSVLSYSTGELFF.